This T cell receptor beta chain emerged from a study of blood T cell repertoires in COVID-19. Overall study context: The samples span acute and convalescent COVID-19 from the United States, Italy and Spain. In each case, the material was cDNA or gDNA derived from T cells, B-cell-depleted T cells, or PBMCs.

Adults between about 18 and 89 years of age took part from some 25 US areas. The V end lost 0 bases, the J end lost 6 bases, and 8 bases lay between the germline ends. The length of the CDR3 is 13 residues. Germline assignment: CDR1 MNHNS and CDR2 SASEGT. Some clones are missing from TCRdb's copy, which holds only in-frame ones; the method was immunoSEQ multiplex PCR. This sample has a few hundred thousand clones, with 80% to 90% found just once. The chain couples TRBV6-1 to TRBJ1-2, with D perhaps TRBD1 (5 bases). The sample comprised PBMCs or T cells enriched from blood (not recorded which). This receptor was obtained from a young man who had recovered from COVID-19. Here the CDR3 reads CASSEATDNGYTF. The CDR3 nucleotides read TGTGCCAGCAGTGAAGCGACAGACAATGGCTACACCTTC.